This T cell receptor beta chain was captured by sequencing in a study of cytomegalovirus exposure and HLA in healthy donors listed by TCRdb under 2017. About the investigation overall: According to an earlier analysis of 550 to 700 of the donors, roughly 180 million T cells yielded approximately 120 million unique TCR beta sequences and less than 300 Gb of sequence data. An early release covering some 640 HLA-typed donors comprised about 300 gigabases of sequencing data and tens of millions of unique TCR sequences. Of the 300 to 450 genotyped donors, about 84% fell in the genetic ancestry cluster associated with self-reported Caucasian donors. The aim of the study was to test whether cataloging public T cell receptors could identify signatures of past pathogen exposure. The study used immunosequencing to profile the T cell repertoires of about 670 subjects and linked those repertoires to cytomegalovirus serostatus. Along with the approximately 650-subject first cohort, a separate validation cohort of roughly 110 different subjects was used. To predict cytomegalovirus infection status, the study combined high-throughput TCR immunosequencing, statistical association of individual TCRs with disease status, and machine learning. To study patterns of TCR occurrence, a later analysis re-analyzed previously published TCR beta repertoires from under 750 donors and added high-resolution HLA genotyping. In the later analysis, no new phenotypic data were used to find candidate immune exposures; instead, reliance was placed on TCR beta sequences and their occurrence across donors. To decide whether each TCR beta V gene segment behaved as functional or pseudogenic, an earlier analysis of approximately 620 of the donors relied on high-throughput TCR beta sequencing. Donor age, sex, ethnicity and CMV serostatus were compiled together with the repertoire data. Genome-wide SNP genotypes for about three fifths of the roughly 670 donors were used in a later genetic analysis, which treated that subset as a discovery cohort. All discovery cohort repertoires had been generated on a single sequencing platform. HLA typing included class I and class II loci at four-digit resolution. The number of donors typed differed by locus, with about 629-630 for A, B, C, DRB1 and DQB1, around 500 for DQA1, about 610 for DPA1, and 400 to 490 for DPB1. Because of strong linkage in the cohort, roughly five DR-DQ haplotypes were treated as single units for association and clustering. On average, around 200,000 unique TCR beta nucleotide sequences were sequenced per donor among a few hundred genotyped donors of the cohort, with around 19% of those sequences being non-productive.

The cohort comprised 666 healthy bone marrow donors. At the time of sampling, all cohort members were nominally healthy, though unrecorded immune exposures were likely present. The donor tested CMV seronegative and was one of the 352 seronegative cohort members. Every donor gave a peripheral blood sample, and the peripheral blood mononuclear cells from that sample were used for TCR beta sequencing. The Qiagen DNeasy Blood Extraction Kit was used to extract genomic DNA from the blood cell samples. The library relied on the immunoSEQ multiplex PCR assay. The multiplex PCR relied on a mix of 60 forward primers for TCR Vbeta segments and 13 reverse primers for TCR Jbeta segments. A multiplex PCR assay on genomic DNA amplified the CDR3 region of rearranged TCR beta genes. The amplified TCR beta libraries were sequenced on the Illumina HiSeq System as 87-base-pair reads. The paper's processing steps were these. A later analysis counted about 82 million unique TCR beta chains across the 550 to 750 repertoires, and around 9.9 million of these chains were shared by at least two donors. Raw reads were error-corrected and collapsed into unique sequences by a nearest-neighbor algorithm in which closely related sequences were merged to remove PCR and sequencing errors. To assign V, D and J gene segments, CDR3 sequences were aligned to IMGT reference sequences. For a sequence to be retained, at least a six-nucleotide match to both a V gene segment and a J gene segment was required. Rearrangements were classified as productive when the CDR3 lacked stop codons and remained in frame with V and J, and all other rearrangements were classified as non-productive. CDR3 was defined according to IMGT convention as the region running from the second conserved V-encoded cysteine to the conserved J-encoded phenylalanine. The earlier analysis of about 500 of the donors excluded sequences that lacked an unambiguous match to a single V gene segment. In an earlier analysis of several hundred of the donors, V segments were called functional above 56.7% productive rearrangements and were called segregating when the between-donor standard deviation exceeded 5%. To diagnose cytomegalovirus status from the catalog of TCR beta chain sequences, a statistical classification framework was built. V and J gene assignment, in a later analysis, came from comparing TCR nucleotide sequences with IMGT/GENE-DB human TR gene sequences. The TCRdist pipeline was used in a later analysis to assign CDR3 sequences and most-parsimonious VDJ recombination scenarios. A later analysis defined each TCR beta chain by its CDR3 amino acid sequence plus V-gene family, and excluded reads lacking a unique V-gene family. As a way to deal with suspected cross-contamination and a sequencing artifact, a later analysis dropped 592 nucleotide sequences that were highly shared and had low generation probability. In a later analysis, a clonal expansion index was calculated for each public chain from normalized within-repertoire ranks of inferred template counts. In a later analysis, generation probabilities were computed using a VDJ recombination model fitted to out-of-frame rearrangements, and the results were checked against IGoR. In a later analysis, TCR-TCR, TCR-HLA and TCR-CMV co-occurrence was scored with hypergeometric tests, and a repertoire-size bias correction was applied to TCR pairs. In a later analysis, false discovery rates were estimated by permuting HLA or CMV assignments 20 times. A later analysis grouped co-occurring TCRs with DBSCAN, adding TCRdist sequence similarity when clustering within HLA-allele-positive subsets. Co-occurrence clustering excluded repertoires with fewer than 30,000 or more than 120,000 public chains, plus five with anomalous nucleotide sharing. TCRdb obtained this table from immuneACCESS and retained in-frame rearrangements with V and J assigned. These tables miss some clones; where compared with another copy, unresolved V genes account for less than half of the shortfall, and the remainder is unexplained. The D gene and trimming were derived from the DNA, and the V and J assignments and clone size from that table. This sample gives approximately 84,000 clones in total; 75% of them show up just once. The leading ten clones occupy under 2.5% of the sample.

With regard to this clone: Its binding antigen is unknown. The sample holds no much larger clone one base away, and base qualities are not on file.

In the germline V gene, CDR1 corresponds to SGDLS and CDR2 to YYNGEE. The CDR3 sequence holds 15 residues, the cysteine and phenylalanine included. The entry retains the CDR3 DNA only, 45 bases that are in frame from base 1. Overall study results and their limits: A later genetic analysis associated a missense DCLRE1C variant with V-gene and J-gene trimming of TCR beta chains, and an independent cohort replicated the association. A later analysis found that TCR association rates varied across HLA loci, with DRB1 alleles showing the most associated TCRs and HLA-C alleles the fewest. When HLA alleles, especially DR and DQ, strongly co-occurred, TCR associations were difficult to assign to individual alleles. A later analysis found that HLA-associated TCR beta chains were more clonally expanded and had lower generation probabilities than equally common non-associated chains. The earlier analysis of about 600 of the donors excluded 15 to 20 rarely observed V segments, including chromosome 9 orphons, because counts were too low. A further reported finding was that TCR beta sequences accurately predicted the HLA-A and HLA-B alleles for most subjects in the first cohort. Immune exposure information for the cohort was limited to CMV serostatus. It was suggested by the authors that the approach could potentially be generalized to other disease states and immunological phenotypes. Because some donors lacked HLA typing at each locus, the association tests relied only on the typed subset. In vitro tests confirmed that a few of the cytomegalovirus-associated TCR beta chains recognize cytomegalovirus antigens. Some IMGT-functional V segments, including TRBV6-2 and TRBV6-3, could not be distinguished by the 87-base-pair reads and were therefore excluded. Linkage disequilibrium might explain the correlated functional status among segregating V segments, but an unknown experimental factor could not be ruled out. A later analysis found that most CMV-associated TCR beta chains appeared HLA-restricted, with HLA associations seemingly driven largely by CMV exposure. In a later genetic analysis, fewer N-insertions in productive TCRs were reported among donors in an Asian-associated ancestry cluster than the approximately 710-donor mean. Presence/absence analyses assumed roughly uniform sequencing depth across donors, an assumption that may not hold. The study gave a list of some 150 TCR beta chains associated with cytomegalovirus. In both the original and validation cohorts, the classifier was reported to diagnose cytomegalovirus status with high specificity and sensitivity. Across donors, most TCR sequences were observed very rarely, whereas some public TCRs were present in many individuals. Specific HLA alleles were associated with 18,000 or so TCR beta sequences at a false discovery rate of 0.05 in a later analysis. In an earlier analysis of approximately 590 of the donors, most TCR beta V segments appeared in productive rearrangements about 87% or about 30% of the time, broadly matching IMGT annotations. A later analysis reported that several top co-occurrence clusters appeared linked to parvovirus B19, influenza, CMV and Epstein-Barr virus. Only TCR beta chains were sequenced in this cohort, and the absence of alpha or paired-chain data limited detectable features. A cluster of highly shared sequence variants was judged likely to represent a technical artifact of the sequencing pipeline.

This sequence uses TRBV9 and TRBJ2-5, with TRBD1 tentatively as D gene (6 bases match). Judging by the DNA end, TRBJ2-7 fits better; the J call may be wrong. The sample was PBMCs. The TCR originated in a man aged 35-49 years in good health and CMV-seronegative. The CDR3 reads CASSLTARDTGEQYF. Read as DNA, the sequence is TGTGCCAGCAGCCTGACAGCCCGGGACACTGGCGAGCAGTACTTC.